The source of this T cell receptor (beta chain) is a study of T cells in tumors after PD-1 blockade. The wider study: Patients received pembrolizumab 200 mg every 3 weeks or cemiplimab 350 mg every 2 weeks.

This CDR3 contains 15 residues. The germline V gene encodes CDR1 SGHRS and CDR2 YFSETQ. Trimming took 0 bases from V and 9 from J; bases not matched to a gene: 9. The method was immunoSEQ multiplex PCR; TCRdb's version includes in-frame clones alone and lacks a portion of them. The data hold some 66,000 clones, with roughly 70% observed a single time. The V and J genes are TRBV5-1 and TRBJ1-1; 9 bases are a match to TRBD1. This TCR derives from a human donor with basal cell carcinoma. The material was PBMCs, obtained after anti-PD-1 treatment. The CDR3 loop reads CASSLGIGQGIQAFF. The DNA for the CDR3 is TGCGCCAGCAGCTTGGGTATAGGACAGGGGATACAAGCTTTCTTT.